The rows below give T cell receptor beta chains drawn from one sample of a study of T cells in Graves' hyperthyroidism and ophthalmopathy. One entry per CDR3 protein results from TCRdb running MiXCR on the multiplex PCR reads. The table shows approximately 510,000 distinct CDR3 sequences, with around 21% occurring only once. Sequencing was performed on blood. These TCRs come from a man between 18 and 35 years old with Graves' hyperthyroidism. The CDR3 runs from the conserved cysteine through the conserved F or W. Each record gives: J gene, D gene, V gene, CDR3 protein. The D gene is left open where the match is weak.

TRBJ2-7,-,TRBV6-5,CASSYLSGYEQYF
TRBJ2-7,-,TRBV6-5,CATDRVYEQYF
TRBJ2-2,-,TRBV6-2/TRBV6-3,CASSYLAGGPTPGSCFF
TRBJ1-1,-,TRBV20-1,CSSPSDGNTEAFF
TRBJ1-2,-,TRBV30,CAWRREGYTF
TRBJ1-5,-,TRBV7-9,CASQKGGSQPQHF
TRBJ1-1,-,TRBV12-3/TRBV12-4,CASSLALAETEAFF
TRBJ2-5,-,TRBV28,CASSAAGSQETQYF
TRBJ1-5,-,TRBV28,CASSPHLGAGASQPQHF
TRBJ2-5,TRBD2,TRBV6-1,CASRESGGAKTQYF
TRBJ1-5,-,TRBV28,CASRDSGEGNQPQHF
TRBJ2-5,TRBD1,TRBV24-1,CATSDFHRGETQYF
TRBJ2-7,TRBD2,TRBV2,CASSDTGLAGFISYEQYF
TRBJ2-5,-,TRBV5-1,CASMAGSETQYF
TRBJ2-2,-,TRBV6-1,CASSGQYTGELFF
TRBJ2-7,TRBD1,TRBV29-1,CSVRQGPYEQYF
TRBJ1-5,TRBD1,TRBV12-5,CASGLVRGQGIGGANQPQHF
TRBJ2-7,TRBD2,TRBV20-1,CSALSASGNSYEQYF
TRBJ2-5,-,TRBV29-1,CSVEERISGPETQYF
TRBJ1-1,-,TRBV20-1,CSARLRQNREAFF
TRBJ2-5,-,TRBV7-2,CASSLSGVEQETQYF
TRBJ1-2,-,TRBV5-1,CASSLGPGQTNYGYTF
TRBJ1-1,-,TRBV28,CATGQSMNTEAFF
TRBJ2-7,-,TRBV2,CALIVQGNDQYF
TRBJ1-5,-,TRBV20-1,CSASDSINSNQPQHF
TRBJ1-1,-,TRBV20-1,CSARDLYGTHTEAFF
TRBJ2-5,TRBD1,TRBV6-5,CASSYRDRVETQYF
TRBJ1-5,TRBD1,TRBV28,CASSLWTGRGNQPQHF
TRBJ2-7,-,TRBV10-3,CAISDSGRSEQYF
TRBJ1-1,-,TRBV28,CASSEYSRGETEAFF
TRBJ2-7,TRBD2,TRBV6-1,CASSEGTSGTYEQYF
TRBJ2-7,-,TRBV6-5,CASSYSNDIFHEQYF
TRBJ1-2,-,TRBV6-1,CASSLRDASFYGYTF
TRBJ1-6,TRBD1,TRBV30,CAWSTGASNSPLHF
TRBJ2-7,TRBD1,TRBV27,CASSPRGQGTVYEQYF
TRBJ2-2,-,TRBV6-5,CASSYLPTPNTGELFF
TRBJ1-1,-,TRBV7-9,CASSLRSTEAFF